The clone carrying this T cell receptor beta chain was observed a handful of times. No antigen is known for it. The CDR3 covers 13 residues. Germline CDR1 is DFQATT and CDR2 is SNEGSKA (reference sequence). V lost 7 bases and J lost 0, with 12 bases in between. The data were obtained in a study of response to subunit inactivated influenza vaccine. Study observations and caveats: Each seasonal influenza vaccination, the authors suggested, recruits few new T cells.

TCRdb re-derived calls from the RT-PCR reads in MiXCR, one entry per CDR3 protein. The profile shows 650,000 to 850,000 distinct CDR3 sequences, 14% of them singletons. The chain couples TRBV20-1 to TRBJ1-2; D not resolved. The specimen comprised PBMCs from blood, sampled less than 15 days before vaccination. The receptor comes from a man aged 50-60 years who received an inactivated influenza vaccine. CDR3 nucleotide sequence: TGCAGTGGTTACAGCCCAGCTAACTATGGCTACACCTTC. Protein: CSGYSPANYGYTF.